The 27 T cell receptor beta chains presented below share a single source sample, sequenced in a study of T cells after yellow fever vaccination. TCRdb recomputed calls from the 5' RACE reads with MiXCR, one row per CDR3 protein. The repertoire includes 25,000 to 30,000 distinct CDR3 sequences, less than 6.5% of them detected once, and roughly 41% sits in the top ten. This sample comprised CD8+ T cells sorted from PBMCs, obtained 10 days after the yellow fever booster vaccination. The receptors derive from a man aged 30-40 years who received the YFV17D yellow fever vaccine.

This clonotype was counted at least ten times. The chain recombines TRBV5-4 with TRBJ2-1; TRBD1 agrees at 9 bases. This CDR3 has 15 residues. The V gene end was trimmed by 2 bases and the J gene end by 6 bases; junction bases not matched to a gene: 6. Per the germline V gene, CDR1 is SGHNT and CDR2 is YYREEE (reference sequence). The CDR3 coding sequence is TGTGCCAGCAGCTTAATGGGACAGGGTTTCAATGAGCAGTTCTTC. It yields the protein CASSLMGQGFNEQFF.

This clonotype came up many times. V gene TRBV7-9 combines with J gene TRBJ2-3; no clear D gene. V shed 8 bases and J shed 14 bases, with 17 bases lying between them. CDR3 size: 11 residues. Germline CDR1 reads SEHNR; CDR2 reads FQNEAQ (reference sequence). The chain's CDR3 is CASGNLGFGYF. The CDR3 bases are TGTGCCAGCGGAAACCTTGGGTTTGGGTATTTT.

V and J are TRBV4-1 and TRBJ2-1, with 9 nucleotides matching TRBD1. The germline gives CDR1 MGHRA, CDR2 YSYEKL. The CDR3 runs 14 residues. V was pared by 6 bases and J by 7 bases, with 7 bases of the junction left unmatched. The CDR3 sequence: CASRPGQGGNEQFF. Here the CDR3 DNA reads TGCGCCAGCAGACCGGGACAGGGCGGGAATGAGCAGTTCTTC.

This clonotype was found many times. This chain links TRBV27 with TRBJ1-6, with D uncertain. The length of the CDR3 is 18 residues. Per the germline V gene, CDR1 is MNHEY and CDR2 is SMNVEV (reference sequence). Trimming removed 1 base at V and 0 bases at J, with 13 bases between. The CDR3 spells CASSLLGTGSSYNSPLHF. Here the CDR3 DNA reads TGTGCCAGCAGTTTATTGGGAACTGGGAGCTCCTATAATTCACCCCTCCACTTT.

This clonotype was observed many times. V gene TRBV7-8 combines with J gene TRBJ2-1; D not resolved. The CDR3 sequence is 16 residues long. Trimming removed 1 base at V and 3 bases at J, with 13 bases between. Germline V gene data show CDR1 as SGHVS and CDR2 as FQNEAQ. The DNA for the CDR3 is TGTGCCAGCAGCTTAGTCGGCCAGACTCTCTACAATGAGCAGTTCTTC. Its protein product is CASSLVGQTLYNEQFF.

This clonotype has ten or more counts. The V call is TRBV24-1, the J call TRBJ1-5; possible D gene TRBD1, 6 bases. CDR1 is KGHDR and CDR2 is SFDVKD in the germline V gene. Deletions cut 4 bases from V and 7 bases from J, with 13 bases between. The CDR3 covers 14 residues. The CDR3, as DNA: TGTGCCACCAGTGACCCGGGGGCGGGACAGCCCCAGCATTTT. Translating it yields CATSDPGAGQPQHF.

This clonotype was observed many times. The chain recombines TRBV10-2 with TRBJ2-2; the match to TRBD2 covers 8 bases. V was clipped by 4 bases and J by 3 bases; unmatched bases: 13. The CDR3 consists of 18 residues. Germline V lookup: CDR1 WSHSY, CDR2 SAAADI. The CDR3: CASSGPLAGLRYTGELFF. Written as DNA, the CDR3 is TGCGCCAGCAGTGGCCCCTTAGCGGGGCTTAGATACACCGGGGAGCTGTTTTTT.

This clonotype has at least ten counts. The rearrangement uses TRBV7-2 and TRBJ2-5, with D perhaps assigned TRBD1 or TRBD2 (6 bases each). Trimming removed 2 bases from V and 7 bases from J, with 26 bases in between. CDR1 SGHTA and CDR2 FQGNSA come from the germline V gene. The CDR3 runs to 18 residues. The CDR3 bases are TGTGCCAGCAGCTTAATACGTATGAGCGGCGGGCCGGGGGCGACCCAGTACTTC. It translates to CASSLIRMSGGPGATQYF.

This clonotype was seen ten or more times. The CDR3 coding sequence is TGTGCCAGCACTGGACAGGAAAATGAGCAGTTCTTC. Amino acid sequence: CASTGQENEQFF. The chain is built from TRBV12-3 or TRBV12-4 and TRBJ2-1; the match to TRBD1 covers 7 bases. With V trimmed by 7 bases and J by 7 bases, 4 bases remained unmatched. The CDR3 is made up of 12 amino acids.

This clonotype has at least ten counts. The rearrangement links TRBV7-2 to TRBJ2-1, with 8 bases that match TRBD2. Germline CDR1 SGHTA, CDR2 FQGNSA. V trimming: 0 bases; J trimming: 0 bases; junction bases outside the gene matches: 4. CDR3 length: 17 amino acids. The CDR3 is CASSLAALAVSYNEQFF. CDR3 nucleotides: TGTGCCAGCAGCTTAGCTGCACTAGCGGTCTCCTACAATGAGCAGTTCTTC.

There are many counts of this clonotype. This chain links TRBV20-1 with TRBJ2-1; 8 nucleotides match TRBD2. The germline CDR1 and CDR2 sequences are DFQATT and SNEGSKA (reference sequence). The CDR3 loop spans 16 amino acids. Trimming cost V 0 bases and J 4 bases; bases outside gene matches: 8. The CDR3 nucleotides are TGCAGTGCTAGAGATATTACGGGAGGGGAATACAATGAGCAGTTCTTC. Its translation is CSARDITGGEYNEQFF.

Many counts were recorded for this clonotype. The V call is TRBV9, the J call TRBJ2-1; either TRBD1 or TRBD2 may fit D (5 bases each). The CDR3 extends over 15 amino acids. Per germline, CDR1 SGDLS and CDR2 YYNGEE. The ends were cut back, 0 bases at V and 5 bases at J, with 12 bases in the middle. The CDR3 reads CASSVGGDHNNEQFF. The CDR3 DNA follows: TGTGCCAGCAGCGTAGGAGGGGACCACAACAATGAGCAGTTCTTC.

In its sample, this clonotype was seen many times. The chain employs TRBV15 and TRBJ2-1; 8 bases agree with TRBD2. This CDR3 contains 16 residues. Unmatched junction bases numbered 8, after V lost 6 bases and J lost 1 base. Germline V gives CDR1 LNHNV, CDR2 YYDKDF (reference sequence). CDR3 region: CATRDPAGGSYNEQFF. CDR3 nucleotide sequence: TGTGCCACCAGGGATCCGGCGGGAGGTTCCTACAATGAGCAGTTCTTC.

This clonotype was counted many times. The rearrangement uses TRBV28 and TRBJ2-1; D perhaps matches TRBD2 (5 bases). Germline assignment: CDR1 MDHEN and CDR2 SYDVKM. CDR3 length: 14 amino acids. Trimming left V 6 bases short and J 1 base short, with 10 bases between. In DNA form, the CDR3 reads TGTGCCAGCAGCCCCGGGGTATCCTACAATGAGCAGTTCTTC. As protein: CASSPGVSYNEQFF.

This clonotype was detected ten times or more. Here the CDR3 reads CASSIPDTGGPSYNEQFF. The CDR3 DNA is TGTGCCAGCAGCATCCCGGACACGGGAGGGCCGTCCTACAATGAGCAGTTCTTC. The rearrangement links TRBV7-9 to TRBJ2-1; 8 bases fit TRBD2. The V gene's germline CDR1 is SEHNR and CDR2 FQNEAQ (reference sequence). The CDR3 is 18 residues long. J was trimmed by 1 base and V by 5 bases; bases with no gene match: 13.

This clonotype was observed many times. Relative to the germline gene, one junction end is altered; a read error may explain this. The chain recombines TRBV3-1 with TRBJ2-2; 7 nucleotides line up with TRBD2. The CDR3 is 13 residues long. Germline CDR1 and CDR2: LGHDT and YNNKEL (reference sequence). CDR3 protein: CASSPTSPGELFF. Here the CDR3 DNA reads TGTGCCAGCAGCCCGACTAGCCCCGGAGAGCTGTTTTTT. The full variable domain, with the rest looked up from reference TRBV3-1 and TRBJ2-2, is DTAVSQTPKYLVTQMGNDKSIKCEQNLGHDTMYWYKQDSKKFLKIMFSYNNKELIINETVPNRFSPKSPDKAHLNLHINSLELGDSAVYFCASSPTSPGELFFGEGSRLTVL.

This clonotype was recorded many times. The chain is built from TRBV12-3 or TRBV12-4 and TRBJ2-3; 7 bases match TRBD2. The CDR3 has 11 residues. V trimming: 5 bases; J trimming: 9 bases; junction bases outside the gene matches: 2. The CDR3: CASSMTSTQYF. CDR3 DNA: TGTGCCAGCAGTATGACTAGCACGCAGTATTTT.

The genes are TRBV4-2 and TRBJ2-5; D is unresolved. The V and J ends lost 10 bases and 2 bases respectively, with 26 bases between them. CDR3 length equals 17 residues. Looked up from germline, CDR1 is LGHNA and CDR2 is YNFKEQ. The CDR3 DNA is TGTGCCATGGTCCCTCGCCCCGTAGCAAGAGTTCAAGAGACCCAGTACTTC. It specifies CAMVPRPVARVQETQYF.

At least ten counts were recorded for this clonotype. This rearrangement joins TRBV9 to TRBJ2-3; D possibly corresponds to TRBD2 (6 bases). Trimming left V 7 bases short and J 5 bases short, with 17 bases between. The CDR3 contains 14 residues. The germline gives CDR1 SGDLS, CDR2 YYNGEE. CDR3 bases: TGTGCCAGCGGGAAAAGCGGGCCAGGAGATACGCAGTATTTT. This encodes CASGKSGPGDTQYF.

This clonotype was recorded at least ten times. V gene TRBV5-4 combines with J gene TRBJ2-1; TRBD2 agrees at 9 bases. The V segment lost 6 bases and the J segment 6 bases; nucleotides outside the gene matches: 7. Germline CDR1 reads SGHNT; CDR2 reads YYREEE (reference sequence). The CDR3 contains 14 residues. This CDR3 is CASTILAGTNEQFF. CDR3 nucleotides: TGTGCCAGCACCATCCTAGCGGGAACCAATGAGCAGTTCTTC. Variable domain in full (rest from reference TRBV5-4 and TRBJ2-1): ETGVTQSPTHLIKTRGQQVTLRCSSQSGHNTVSWYQQALGQGPQFIFQYYREEENGRGNFPPRFSGLQFPNYSSELNVNALELDDSALYLCASTILAGTNEQFFGPGTRLTVL.

This clonotype was recorded many times. The rearrangement uses TRBV6-2 or TRBV6-3 and TRBJ2-6; D is ambiguous. Germline lookup yields CDR1 MNHEY and CDR2 SVGEGT. There are 14 residues in the CDR3. V shed 2 bases and J shed 0 bases, with 2 bases lying between them. The CDR3 DNA follows: TGTGCCAGCAGTTACAACTCTGGGGCCAACGTCCTGACTTTC. Translation gives CASSYNSGANVLTF.

About this clonotype itself: A much larger clone lies one base from this, so it may be a read error. The chain links TRBV7-2 to TRBJ2-7; the D gene is possibly TRBD2 (6 bases). The germline V gene has CDR1 SGHTA and CDR2 FQGNSA. The CDR3 sequence is 13 residues long. CDR3 nucleotides: TGTGCCAGCAGCTCTACGGTGGACTACGAGCAGCACTTC. Amino acid sequence: CASSSTVDYEQHF.

This clonotype was counted at least ten times. The V gene is TRBV20-1, the J gene TRBJ2-1; D gene ambiguous. CDR3 length: 10 amino acids. Germline CDR1 DFQATT, CDR2 SNEGSKA (reference sequence). V was cut by 5 bases and J by 9 bases, with 8 bases left in between. The CDR3, as DNA: TGCAGTGCTGTTGTCCGTGAGCAGTTCTTC. Translated, it gives CSAVVREQFF.

This clonotype was counted ten times or more. The genes are TRBV5-1 and TRBJ2-1; TRBD1 agrees at 11 bases. The CDR3 totals 16 residues. With V trimmed by 5 bases and J by 2 bases, 6 bases remained unmatched. The germline CDR1 and CDR2 sequences are SGHRS and YFSETQ. The DNA for the CDR3 is TGCGCCAGCAGTGAACGGACAGGGGGCGCCTACAATGAGCAGTTCTTC. Translated, it gives CASSERTGGAYNEQFF.

At least ten counts were recorded for this clonotype. This rearrangement joins TRBV5-1 to TRBJ2-7, with a weak D call TRBD1 (6 bases). In germline, CDR1 is SGHRS, CDR2 YFSETQ. With 3 bases removed from V and 4 bases from J, the gap between germline ends came to 8 bases. This CDR3 has 12 amino acids. CDR3 protein: CASSSGQYEQYF. The CDR3 region has the DNA TGCGCCAGCAGCTCAGGACAGTACGAGCAGTACTTC.

This clonotype has ten or more counts. V is TRBV20-1 and J is TRBJ2-7; TRBD1 might be the D (6 bases). V gave up 5 bases and J gave up 5 bases, with 16 bases separating them. The CDR3 runs 13 residues. The germline V gene encodes CDR1 DFQATT and CDR2 SNEGSKA (reference sequence). In DNA, the CDR3 is TGCAGTGCTTCTCACATCAGGGGCGACGAGCAGTACTTC. This gives the protein CSASHIRGDEQYF.

In its sample, this clonotype was seen many times. V and J are TRBV14 and TRBJ2-1; D may match TRBD1 or TRBD2 (6 bases each). The CDR3 consists of 15 residues. The V and J ends lost 4 bases and 3 bases respectively, with 13 bases between them. Looked up from germline, CDR1 is SGHDN and CDR2 is FVKESK. The CDR3 bases are TGTGCCAGCAGCCCTAGGGGGGACTTCTACAATGAGCAGTTCTTC. Protein product: CASSPRGDFYNEQFF.